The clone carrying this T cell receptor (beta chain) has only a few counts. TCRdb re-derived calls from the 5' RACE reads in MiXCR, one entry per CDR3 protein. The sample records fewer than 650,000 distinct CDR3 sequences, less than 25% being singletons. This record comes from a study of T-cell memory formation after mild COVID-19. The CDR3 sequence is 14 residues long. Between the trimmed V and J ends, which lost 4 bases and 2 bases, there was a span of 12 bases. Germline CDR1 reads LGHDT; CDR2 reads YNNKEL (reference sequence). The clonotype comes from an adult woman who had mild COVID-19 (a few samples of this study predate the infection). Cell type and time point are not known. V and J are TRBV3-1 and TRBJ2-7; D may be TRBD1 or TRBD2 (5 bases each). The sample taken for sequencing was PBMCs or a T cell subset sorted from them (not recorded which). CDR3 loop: CASSPWGTTYEQYF. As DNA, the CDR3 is TGTGCCAGCAGCCCCTGGGGGACGACCTACGAGCAGTACTTC.